Below are 30 T cell receptor beta chains sequenced from a single sample in a study of vaccination and CD4 T cells after COVID-19. The sample's treatment: roughly ten-day PBMC culture with coronavirus spike peptide pools or control peptides (ViraFEST assay). The assay that was used to sequence DNA from cultured CD4+ T cells was the Oncomine TCR Beta short-read assay. TCRdb fed the PCR reads into MiXCR, producing one record per CDR3 protein. The data contain about 15,000 distinct CDR3 sequences, about 56% of them singletons. No antigen has been assigned to these receptors. The starting material was CD4+ T cells from blood, cultured in vitro, obtained before SARS-CoV-2 vaccination. These receptors all come from a human donor who had recovered from COVID-19.

A few counts support this clonotype. The chain has TRBV2 and TRBJ2-2, with TRBD1 identical over 7 bases. Germline CDR1 is SNHLY and CDR2 is FYNNEI. The CDR3 is made up of 14 amino acids. With 5 bases clipped from V and 2 bases from J, the junction kept 2 bases outside the gene matches. CDR3 residues: CASSWTGNTGELFF. CDR3 DNA sequence: TGTGCCAGCAGTTGGACAGGAAACACCGGGGAGCTGTTTTTT. Together with reference TRBV2 and TRBJ2-2, the CDR3 gives the full variable domain: EPEVTQTPSHQVTQMGQEVILRCVPISNHLYFYWYRQILGQKVEFLVSFYNNEISEKSEIFDDQFSVERPDGSNFTLKIRSTKLEDSAMYFCASSWTGNTGELFFGEGSRLTVL.

The gene calls are TRBV12-3 or TRBV12-4 and TRBJ1-2; D perhaps matches TRBD1 (6 bases). V lost 3 bases and J 5 bases, leaving 7 bases between the germline ends. The CDR3 is made up of 12 amino acids. CDR3 bases: TGTGCCAGCAGTTTTGGGACATATGGCTACACCTTC. This sequence encodes CASSFGTYGYTF.

This clonotype was counted once. The rearrangement joins TRBV29-1 to TRBJ2-5; TRBD1 matches at 9 bases. The CDR3 loop spans 14 amino acids. The V segment lost 7 bases and the J segment 1 base; nucleotides outside the gene matches: 7. The germline CDR1 and CDR2 sequences are SQVTM and ANQGSEA. This CDR3 is CSAGTGRPQETQYF. In DNA form, the CDR3 reads TGCAGCGCCGGGACAGGGAGGCCCCAAGAGACCCAGTACTTC.

This chain uses TRBV7-2 with TRBJ2-1; D gene ambiguous. The end of the DNA is better explained by TRBJ2-7, so the J call may be wrong. The CDR3 consists of 11 residues. Germline CDR1 SGHTA, CDR2 FQGNSA. This chain's CDR3 is CASSLEVEQYF. The CDR3, as DNA: TGTGCCAGCAGCTTAGAAGTCGAGCAGTACTTC.

This sequence joins TRBV11-3 and TRBJ1-1, with D perhaps matching TRBD1 (6 bases). The CDR3 is 16 residues long. From germline, CDR1 is SGHNT and CDR2 YENEEA. Trimming shortened V by 5 bases and J by 6 bases, and 22 bases separated the two germline ends. CDR3 in amino acids: CASSPGQSRSVAEAFF. The CDR3 bases are TGTGCCAGCAGCCCAGGACAGAGCAGGTCGGTCGCTGAAGCTTTCTTT.

V gene TRBV6-2 or TRBV6-3 combines with J gene TRBJ1-1, with D unresolved. In germline, CDR1 is MNHEY, CDR2 SVGEGT. Trimming stripped 6 bases from V and 1 base from J, with 9 bases between. There are 13 residues in the CDR3. The CDR3 loop reads CASSLERNTEAFF. The CDR3 nucleotides are TGTGCCAGCAGCTTGGAGAGGAACACTGAAGCTTTCTTT.

CDR3 loop: CSASTGTPAPDTQYF. The CDR3 nucleotides are TGCAGTGCTAGCACAGGGACACCAGCGCCCGATACGCAGTATTTT. J is TRBJ2-3 and V is TRBV20-1; a weak D match, TRBD1 (6 bases). Trimming pared 3 bases from V and 6 bases from J, leaving 19 bases between. The CDR3 is made up of 15 amino acids. Germline V CDR1 and CDR2: DFQATT, SNEGSKA (reference sequence).

This clonotype was seen only a few times. The rearrangement uses TRBV19 and TRBJ1-5, with 8 nucleotides matching TRBD1. V lost 5 bases to trimming and J lost 6 bases; unmatched junction nucleotides: 6. This CDR3 region has 14 residues. Germline CDR1 and CDR2: LNHDA and SQIVND (reference sequence). The CDR3 protein is CASSSRGPPQPQHF. In DNA form, the CDR3 reads TGTGCCAGTAGTTCCAGGGGGCCTCCTCAGCCCCAGCATTTT.

This chain uses TRBV20-1 with TRBJ1-5, with unresolved D. The CDR3 runs to 14 residues. V lost 0 bases, J lost 4 bases, and 10 bases lay in between. CDR1 is DFQATT and CDR2 is SNEGSKA in the germline V gene (reference sequence). In nucleotides, the CDR3 is TGCAGTGCTAGAGATCCCGCCGGTAATCAGCCCCAGCATTTT. Protein sequence: CSARDPAGNQPQHF.

This clonotype has a handful of counts. The chain links TRBV6-1 to TRBJ2-1; 12 bases align to TRBD1. Germline assignment: CDR1 MNHNS and CDR2 SASEGT. There are 15 residues in the CDR3. The trim removed 6 bases at V and 6 bases at J, leaving 6 bases unmatched. CDR3 sequence (DNA): TGTGCCAGCAGAACCGGGACAGGGGGCCTCAATGAGCAGTTCTTC. As protein: CASRTGTGGLNEQFF.

This clonotype was detected only a few times. This chain connects TRBV20-1 to TRBJ1-1; maybe TRBD1 (6 bases). The CDR3 length is 14 residues. Trimming cost V 1 base and J 3 bases, with 12 bases left between them. Germline loops: CDR1 DFQATT, CDR2 SNEGSKA (reference sequence). The CDR3 nucleotides are TGCAGTGCTAGAGTGGGGGCCGGAGACACTGAAGCTTTCTTT. Translating gives CSARVGAGDTEAFF.

This clonotype was picked up a small number of times. The V call is TRBV28, the J call TRBJ1-1, with a weak D call TRBD1 (5 bases). The CDR3 consists of 15 residues. The germline gives CDR1 MDHEN, CDR2 SYDVKM. V shed 2 bases and J shed 1 base, with 11 bases lying between them. CDR3 residues: CASSLPDKQNTEAFF. The CDR3 nucleotides read TGTGCCAGCAGTTTACCGGACAAACAGAACACTGAAGCTTTCTTT. Full variable domain (rest looked up from reference TRBV28 and TRBJ1-1): DVKVTQSSRYLVKRTGEKVFLECVQDMDHENMFWYRQDPGLGLRLIYFSYDVKMKEKGDIPEGYSVSREKKERFSLILESASTNQTSMYLCASSLPDKQNTEAFFGQGTRLTVV.

The chain couples TRBV20-1 to TRBJ2-7; 11 bases match TRBD2. The germline gives CDR1 DFQATT, CDR2 SNEGSKA (reference sequence). After removal of 6 bases from V and 7 bases from J, the junction contained 14 bases not matched to a gene. This CDR3 is built from 15 residues. The CDR3 loop is CSAEHLAGGLNEQYF. The CDR3 nucleotides are TGCAGTGCAGAGCACCTAGCGGGAGGTTTAAATGAGCAGTACTTC.

V gene TRBV20-1 combines with J gene TRBJ2-1; 8 nucleotides match TRBD2. Germline CDR1 reads DFQATT; CDR2 reads SNEGSKA (reference sequence). The CDR3 consists of 14 residues. The J segment lost 11 bases and the V segment lost 4 bases, leaving 13 bases of the junction unmatched. CDR3 in amino acids: CSAIQVGAGGQQFF. As DNA, the CDR3 is TGCAGTGCTATTCAAGTCGGGGCGGGGGGCCAGCAGTTCTTC.

Sample share makes this clonotype large. This sequence joins TRBV20-1 and TRBJ1-5; the D gene is possibly TRBD1 (6 bases). This CDR3 is built from 14 residues. V was cut by 6 bases and J by 0 bases, with 12 bases left in between. The germline V gene encodes CDR1 DFQATT and CDR2 SNEGSKA (reference sequence). CDR3 coding DNA: TGCAGTGCAGCGGGACACCTTAGCAATCAGCCCCAGCATTTT. Translated: CSAAGHLSNQPQHF.

This chain uses TRBV7-8 with TRBJ2-1; D call uncertain. V was trimmed by 0 bases and J by 5 bases, leaving 8 bases between them. The CDR3 runs 14 residues. Germline values: CDR1 SGHVS, CDR2 FQNEAQ. CDR3 DNA sequence: TGTGCCAGCAGCTTAGCGGGATCTGACAATGAGCAGTTCTTC. This sequence encodes CASSLAGSDNEQFF.

This clonotype was seen only once. V gene TRBV6-1 combines with J gene TRBJ1-2, with D uncertain. This CDR3 region has 13 residues. CDR1 and CDR2 from the germline V gene are MNHNS and SASEGT. V gave up 6 bases and J gave up 6 bases, with 14 bases separating them. CDR3 nucleotides: TGTGCCAGCAGCCGCCTCGGGCTTAATGGCTACACCTTC. The encoded protein is CASSRLGLNGYTF.

This clonotype was picked up a small number of times. The chain joins TRBV19 to TRBJ1-1, with no clear D. V was cut by 7 bases and J by 4 bases, with 16 bases left in between. The CDR3 covers 14 residues. Germline V lookup: CDR1 LNHDA, CDR2 SQIVND (reference sequence). Here the CDR3 DNA reads TGTGCCAGTATGGAGCAGCGGGGTCGCACTGAAGCTTTCTTT. This codes for CASMEQRGRTEAFF.

This chain joins TRBV12-3 or TRBV12-4 and TRBJ1-5, with 7 bases matching TRBD1. The J segment lost 0 bases and the V segment lost 4 bases, leaving 3 bases of the junction unmatched. The CDR3 extends over 15 amino acids. CDR3 sequence (DNA): TGTGCCAGCAGTTCGGGACAGTATAGCAATCAGCCCCAGCATTTT. This gives the protein CASSSGQYSNQPQHF.

A few counts support this clonotype. The chain carries TRBV19 and TRBJ1-5; 12 positions match TRBD1. CDR3 length equals 20 residues. The germline V gene has CDR1 LNHDA and CDR2 SQIVND (reference sequence). The V gene end was trimmed by 2 bases and the J gene end by 1 base; junction bases not matched to a gene: 12. The CDR3 sequence is CASSIFMRGQGAVSNQPQHF. The DNA of the CDR3 is TGTGCCAGTAGTATATTTATGAGGGGACAGGGGGCTGTCAGCAATCAGCCCCAGCATTTT.

This clonotype appeared a single time. The gene calls are TRBV20-1 and TRBJ2-5; no definite D call. Germline assignment: CDR1 DFQATT and CDR2 SNEGSKA (reference sequence). The V and J ends lost 0 bases and 5 bases respectively, with 13 bases between them. The CDR3 consists of 14 residues. CDR3 DNA: TGCAGTGCTAGAGATAGTTTTCGAATCGAGACCCAGTACTTC. Translated: CSARDSFRIETQYF.

The chain recombines TRBV9 with TRBJ1-2, with 8 bases that match TRBD1. Germline CDR1 is SGDLS and CDR2 is YYNGEE. CDR3 size: 12 residues. Losses at the gene ends were 3 bases for V and 5 bases for J; bases not matched to a gene: 0. In DNA form, the CDR3 reads TGTGCCAGCAGCGGGGACAGGTATGGCTACACCTTC. It is translated as CASSGDRYGYTF.

The V gene is TRBV11-3, the J gene TRBJ1-5, with D possibly matching TRBD1 (6 bases). The CDR3 contains 14 residues. Trimming took 5 bases from V and 4 from J, leaving 12 bases between them. CDR1 and CDR2 (germline): SGHNT, YENEEA. CDR3 protein: CASSRGGLNQPQHF. DNA for the CDR3: TGTGCCAGCAGCCGTGGGGGGCTAAATCAGCCCCAGCATTTT.

The chain combines TRBV19 with TRBJ1-6; D unclear. The ends were cut back, 4 bases at V and 10 bases at J, with 11 bases in the middle. There are 13 residues in the CDR3. The germline gives CDR1 LNHDA, CDR2 SQIVND (reference sequence). CDR3 residues: CASSNGRGSPLHF. The CDR3 coding sequence is TGTGCCAGTAGTAACGGACGCGGATCACCCCTCCACTTT.

V usage is TRBV7-8 and J usage is TRBJ2-7; 7 bases agree with TRBD2. Germline CDR1 and CDR2: SGHVS and FQNEAQ. Trimming took 5 bases from V and 6 from J; bases not matched to a gene: 13. CDR3 length: 15 residues. CDR3: CASSPPGLETREQYF. The CDR3 DNA follows: TGTGCCAGCAGCCCACCAGGACTAGAAACGCGCGAGCAGTACTTC.

The table lists this clonotype with a count of one. This rearrangement joins TRBV19 to TRBJ1-5; 8 bases map to TRBD1. Germline trimming cut 7 bases from V and 2 bases from J; bases unmatched to any gene: 10. CDR1 and CDR2 from the germline V gene are LNHDA and SQIVND (reference sequence). CDR3 size: 16 residues. The CDR3 DNA sequence: TGTGCCAGTATGGAGGACAGGGTGAACGGCAATCAGCCCCAGCATTTT. Translated: CASMEDRVNGNQPQHF.

V gene TRBV18 combines with J gene TRBJ1-2; a weak D match, TRBD1 (5 bases). Trimming took off 2 bases at V and 4 bases at J, with 14 bases between the two ends. The CDR3 is made up of 15 amino acids. Germline assignment: CDR1 KGHSH and CDR2 LQKENI. CDR3 sequence (DNA): TGTGCCAGCTCACCAAACTCGAGACAGTCCTATGGCTACACCTTC. Its protein is CASSPNSRQSYGYTF. Drawing the rest from reference TRBV18 and TRBJ1-2, the complete variable domain is NAGVMQNPRHLVRRRGQEARLRCSPMKGHSHVYWYRQLPEEGLKFMVYLQKENIIDESGMPKERFSAEFPKEGPSILRIQQVVRGDSAAYFCASSPNSRQSYGYTFGSGTRLTVV.

This clonotype was detected once. The chain recombines TRBV11-2 with TRBJ1-2, with TRBD1 matching over 8 bases. Germline V CDR1 and CDR2: SGHAT, FQNNGV. J lost 7 bases, V lost 6 bases, and 7 bases had no gene match. This CDR3 region has 13 residues. For the CDR3, the DNA is TGTGCCAGCAGACCTACAGGGGGGTTTGGCTACACCTTC. This encodes CASRPTGGFGYTF.

A few counts support this clonotype. This sequence joins TRBV27 and TRBJ1-1, with a weak D call TRBD1 (5 bases). Per germline, CDR1 MNHEY and CDR2 SMNVEV (reference sequence). Trimming left V 5 bases short and J 0 bases short, with 10 bases between. The CDR3 length is 14 residues. CDR3 loop: CASSPGHLNTEAFF. The DNA for the CDR3 is TGTGCCAGCAGTCCCGGACACTTGAACACTGAAGCTTTCTTT.

This clonotype was seen a few times. V and J are TRBV28 and TRBJ1-5; tentatively, D is TRBD1 (6 bases). Germline lookup yields CDR1 MDHEN and CDR2 SYDVKM. Deletions cut 6 bases from V and 4 bases from J, with 13 bases between. The CDR3 runs 14 residues. CDR3 sequence: CASRSTGPNQPQHF. Written as DNA, the CDR3 is TGTGCCAGCAGGTCGACAGGCCCAAATCAGCCCCAGCATTTT.